The 8 T cell receptor beta chains given below trace back to one sample, sequenced in a study of cytomegalovirus exposure and HLA in healthy donors. PCR used 60 Vbeta primers and 13 Jbeta primers. TCRdb keeps only in-frame clones here, not all; method: immunoSEQ multiplex PCR. Of about 170,000 clones listed, around 80% are singletons. Sequencing was carried out using PBMCs. These receptors all come from a woman aged 50 to 60 in good health and CMV-seropositive.

The chain combines TRBV9 with TRBJ1-1; D remains ambiguous. Germline V CDR1 and CDR2: SGDLS, YYNGEE. V was shortened by 3 bases and J by 6 bases, with 6 bases between the two germline ends. This CDR3 has 11 amino acids. The CDR3, as DNA: TGTGCCAGCAGCGGAGGCGCTGAAGCTTTCTTT. Translating gives CASSGGAEAFF.

This sequence joins TRBV25-1 and TRBJ1-6, with 7 bases that match TRBD1. The CDR3 sequence is 17 residues long. Trimming removed 1 base from V and 5 bases from J; junction bases left unmatched: 8. Germline V gene data show CDR1 as MGHDK and CDR2 as SYGVNS. The CDR3 DNA sequence: TGTGCCAGCAGTGAATTATACAGGGACAGAAATAATTCACCCCTCCACTTT. This codes for CASSELYRDRNNSPLHF.

CDR3 protein: CASSHPLDPGTEAFF. The CDR3 DNA reads TGTGCCAGCAGCCACCCGTTGGATCCGGGGACTGAAGCTTTCTTT. The chain uses TRBV7-8 and TRBJ1-1; D is uncertain. Trimming removed 5 bases at V and 5 bases at J, with 18 bases between. Germline assignment: CDR1 SGHVS and CDR2 FQNEAQ. CDR3 length equals 15 residues.

The gene calls are TRBV7-3 and TRBJ2-5, with D possibly TRBD2 on 6 matching bases. Trimming removed 0 bases at V and 2 bases at J, with 10 bases between. Germline V gene data show CDR1 as SGHTA and CDR2 as FQGTGA. The CDR3 is 15 amino acids. DNA for the CDR3: TGTGCCAGCAGCTTAACCGGGGGTCTACAAGAGACCCAGTACTTC. Amino acids: CASSLTGGLQETQYF.

The chain recombines TRBV5-1 with TRBJ1-1; 11 positions agree with TRBD1. V lost 0 bases, J lost 0 bases, and 13 bases stayed unmatched. Germline assignment: CDR1 SGHRS and CDR2 YFSETQ. CDR3 size: 20 residues. CDR3 sequence reads: CASSLDRTGGEGAMNTEAFF. In DNA form, the CDR3 reads TGCGCCAGCAGCTTGGATAGGACAGGGGGCGAGGGGGCGATGAACACTGAAGCTTTCTTT. Using reference TRBV5-1 and TRBJ1-1 for the parts outside the CDR3, the full variable domain is KAGVTQTPRYLIKTRGQQVTLSCSPISGHRSVSWYQQTPGQGLQFLFEYFSETQRNKGNFPGRFSGRQFSNSRSEMNVSTLELGDSALYLCASSLDRTGGEGAMNTEAFFGQGTRLTVV.

The chain carries TRBV7-9 and TRBJ2-3, with D possibly matching TRBD2 (7 bases). CDR3 length: 16 amino acids. Trimming shortened V by 5 bases and J by 2 bases, and 17 bases separated the two germline ends. Germline-derived CDR1 and CDR2 are SEHNR and FQNEAQ (reference sequence). The CDR3 region is CASSDPGEGFTDTQYF. The CDR3 DNA reads as TGTGCCAGCAGCGACCCAGGGGAGGGGTTCACAGATACGCAGTATTTT.

The chain has TRBV4-3 and TRBJ2-7, with 7 bases identical to TRBD2. This CDR3 comprises 17 residues. CDR1 is LGHNA, CDR2 YSLEER, per germline. Trimming at V came to 2 bases and at J to 0 bases, leaving 10 bases not matched to a gene. The CDR3 DNA reads TGCGCCAGCAGCCAAACGAGGGGCGGGGGAGACTCCTACGAGCAGTACTTC. Encoded protein: CASSQTRGGGDSYEQYF.

This rearrangement joins TRBV7-3 to TRBJ1-1, with D unresolved. Trimming left V 4 bases short and J 3 bases short, with 6 bases between. Germline values: CDR1 SGHTA, CDR2 FQGTGA. This CDR3 region has 12 residues. Here the CDR3 reads CASSSRYTEAFF. The CDR3 DNA sequence: TGTGCCAGCAGCTCTAGGTACACTGAAGCTTTCTTT.